This T cell receptor beta chain originates from a study of beta chain features in type 1 diabetes. V lost 0 bases to trimming and J lost 3 bases, with 13 bases between them. Germline V gene data show CDR1 as SGDLS and CDR2 as YYNGEE. This CDR3 has 15 residues. Cells sorted by CD45RO/CCR7/CD25/CD127/CD95/CD27 comprised CD4+ naive, central memory, regulatory and stem cell-like memory cells. Every bit of the isolated RNA underwent reverse transcription, so sequencing read expressed TCRB transcripts. Produced via immunoSEQ multiplex PCR; TCRdb's table is partial and in-frame only. The data show under 450,000 clones, with about 15% seen just once and under 0.04% held by the top ten.

This TCR came from a man aged 25 to 45 in good health. What was sequenced was naive CD4+ T cells from blood. This sequence joins TRBV9 and TRBJ2-7; D is uncertain. CDR3 coding DNA: TGTGCCAGCAGCGTAGAGGCAGGCTGGAACTACGAGCAGTACTTC. Translating gives CASSVEAGWNYEQYF.